This T cell receptor (beta chain) was identified during a study of post-analysis software for immune sequencing data. Findings and limits, study-wide: A handful of TRBV segments were more frequent in patients than controls; TRBV5-6, TRBV5-1 and TRBV20-1 belonged to this group.

Germline CDR1 reads SQVTM; CDR2 reads ANQGSEA. This CDR3 contains 17 residues. J was trimmed by 3 bases and V by 0 bases; bases with no gene match: 14. Prepared TCR beta cDNA libraries contained unique molecular identifiers. Using its own MiXCR run on the PCR reads, TCRdb lists one record per CDR3 protein. The sample includes roughly 650,000 distinct CDR3 sequences, around 60% seen only once; the top ten take 11%. In the case of this clonotype: The antigen is not known.

Sequences were obtained from blood. The clonotype comes from a girl aged 2-9 years with multiple sclerosis. The chain is built from TRBV29-1 and TRBJ2-7; 7 positions match TRBD2. CDR3 residues: CSVEEITGREPHYEQYF. CDR3 in DNA: TGCAGCGTTGAAGAAATAACGGGGCGGGAGCCTCACTACGAGCAGTACTTC.